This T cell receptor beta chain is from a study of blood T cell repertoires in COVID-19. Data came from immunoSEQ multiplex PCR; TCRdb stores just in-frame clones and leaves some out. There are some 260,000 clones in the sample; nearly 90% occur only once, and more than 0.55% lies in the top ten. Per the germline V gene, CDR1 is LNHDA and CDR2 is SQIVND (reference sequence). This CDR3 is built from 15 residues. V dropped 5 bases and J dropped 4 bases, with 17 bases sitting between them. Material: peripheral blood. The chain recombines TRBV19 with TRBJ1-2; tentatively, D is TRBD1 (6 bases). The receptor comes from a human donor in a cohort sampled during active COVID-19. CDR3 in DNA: TGTGCCAGTAGTCCAGGACAGAGAACCATCTATGGCTACACCTTC. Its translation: CASSPGQRTIYGYTF.